The 16 T cell receptor beta chains below come from one sample, sequenced in a study of blood T cell repertoires in COVID-19. Data came from immunoSEQ multiplex PCR; TCRdb stores just in-frame clones and leaves some out. The sample has about 7,200 clones, 70% to 90% seen once. The sequenced material came from peripheral blood. The source of these receptors is a human donor in a cohort sampled during active COVID-19. The donor label of this sample is uncertain.

The chain is built from TRBV18 and TRBJ1-5; 9 bases agree with TRBD1. The V gene's germline CDR1 is KGHSH and CDR2 LQKENI. The CDR3 runs 15 residues. Trimming cost V 2 bases and J 7 bases; bases outside gene matches: 6. This CDR3 reads CASSPTGTGSQPQHF. The CDR3 nucleotides are TGTGCCAGCTCACCAACCGGGACAGGGTCCCAGCCCCAGCATTTT.

The rearrangement uses TRBV11-3 and TRBJ2-2; D may be TRBD1 (5 bases). V was cut by 7 bases and J by 7 bases, with 22 bases left in between. The CDR3 is made up of 16 amino acids. CDR1 SGHNT and CDR2 YENEEA come from the germline V gene. The CDR3 sequence is CASTISWGQTYGELFF. In DNA form, the CDR3 reads TGTGCCAGCACCATCTCCTGGGGCCAAACCTACGGGGAGCTGTTTTTT.

The chain joins TRBV11-2 to TRBJ1-2; the match to TRBD1 covers 7 bases. CDR3 length equals 13 residues. CDR1 and CDR2 (germline): SGHAT, FQNNGV. Trimming removed 4 bases from V and 5 bases from J; junction bases left unmatched: 4. CDR3 in amino acids: CASSSTGRYGYTF. The CDR3 DNA follows: TGTGCCAGCAGCTCGACAGGGAGATATGGCTACACCTTC.

The rearrangement links TRBV7-3 to TRBJ2-5, with D possibly matching TRBD1 (6 bases). The V end lost 4 bases, the J end lost 5 bases, and 11 bases lay between the germline ends. The CDR3 runs to 13 residues. Per germline, CDR1 SGHTA and CDR2 FQGTGA. CDR3 coding DNA: TGTGCCAGCAGCTCTGTTCAGGGGGAGACCCAGTACTTC. Translation gives CASSSVQGETQYF. Full variable domain (outside the CDR3, taken from reference TRBV7-3 and TRBJ2-5): GAGVSQTPSNKVTEKGKYVELRCDPISGHTALYWYRQSLGQGPEFLIYFQGTGAADDSGLPNDRFFAVRPEGSVSTLKIQRTERGDSAVYLCASSSVQGETQYFGPGTRLLVL.

The chain has TRBV30 and TRBJ2-2, with a possible D match to TRBD1 (5 bases). CDR1 is GTSNPN, CDR2 SVGIG, per germline (reference sequence). This CDR3 has 15 amino acids. The V gene lost 3 bases and the J gene lost 0 bases, with 11 bases spanning the gap. CDR3 nucleotide sequence: TGTGCCTGGAGACCAGGGCATTCGAACACCGGGGAGCTGTTTTTT. It codes for CAWRPGHSNTGELFF.

The V and J genes are TRBV5-4 and TRBJ1-1; 8 nucleotides line up with TRBD1. CDR1 and CDR2 from the germline V gene are SGHNT and YYREEE (reference sequence). V gave up 4 bases and J gave up 6 bases; unmatched junction bases: 8. The CDR3 sequence is 14 residues long. CDR3 bases: TGTGCCAGCAGCCGTCGACAGGGGTGGCCTGAAGCTTTCTTT. Translation gives CASSRRQGWPEAFF.

The J gene is TRBJ2-7, the V gene TRBV10-2; 11 bases map to TRBD1. The CDR3 has 15 amino acids. Germline V lookup: CDR1 WSHSY, CDR2 SAAADI. J lost 3 bases, V lost 2 bases, and 3 bases had no gene match. The CDR3 DNA is TGCGCCAGCAGTGAGGGGACAGGGGGGATCTACGAGCAGTACTTC. Its translation: CASSEGTGGIYEQYF.

This chain connects TRBV2 to TRBJ2-7, with 8 bases matching TRBD1. Germline V CDR1 and CDR2: SNHLY, FYNNEI. J gave up 3 bases and V 6 bases, and 4 bases lay outside the gene matches. The CDR3 has 13 residues. The CDR3 coding sequence is TGTGCCAGCAGCCTAGACAGGGGCTACGAGCAGTACTTC. It yields the protein CASSLDRGYEQYF. The complete variable domain, with remaining parts taken from reference TRBV2 and TRBJ2-7, reads EPEVTQTPSHQVTQMGQEVILRCVPISNHLYFYWYRQILGQKVEFLVSFYNNEISEKSEIFDDQFSVERPDGSNFTLKIRSTKLEDSAMYFCASSLDRGYEQYFGPGTRLTVT.

This chain uses TRBV27 with TRBJ2-7; 9 bases agree with TRBD2. Germline V gene data show CDR1 as MNHEY and CDR2 as SMNVEV (reference sequence). J lost 7 bases, V lost 5 bases, and 12 bases had no gene match. CDR3 length: 15 amino acids. CDR3 loop: CASSLGGTSRREQYF. The CDR3, as DNA: TGTGCCAGCAGTCTGGGCGGGACTAGCCGACGTGAGCAGTACTTC.

This clone was detected once. V and J are TRBV6-6 and TRBJ1-3; 7 nucleotides align to TRBD1. In germline, CDR1 is MNHNY, CDR2 SVGAGI (reference sequence). The V segment lost 5 bases and the J segment 1 base; nucleotides outside the gene matches: 2. CDR3 length: 14 residues. CDR3 DNA: TGTGCCAGCAGTAAACAGGGGTCTGGAAACACCATATATTTT. Translating gives CASSKQGSGNTIYF.

The V gene is TRBV27, the J gene TRBJ2-7; no clear D. Per the germline V gene, CDR1 is MNHEY and CDR2 is SMNVEV (reference sequence). This CDR3 is built from 12 residues. The V end was cut by 2 bases, the J end by 3 bases, with 5 bases between. The CDR3 protein is CASSLTGYEQYF. The CDR3 coding sequence is TGTGCCAGCAGTTTAACCGGCTACGAGCAGTACTTC.

This chain uses TRBV19 with TRBJ2-5, with D maybe TRBD2 (5 bases). V lost 3 bases and J 9 bases, leaving 14 bases between the germline ends. CDR1 and CDR2 from the germline V gene are LNHDA and SQIVND (reference sequence). The CDR3 runs 13 residues. The CDR3 nucleotides are TGTGCCAGTAGTATCAGGCCCCGGGAAGCCCAGTACTTC. Encoded protein: CASSIRPREAQYF.

V and J are TRBV5-5 and TRBJ2-7, with D hard to call. Looked up from germline, CDR1 is SGHKS and CDR2 is YYEKEE (reference sequence). The germline V and J ends were trimmed by 0 bases and 4 bases, with 5 bases remaining between them. The CDR3 sequence is 12 residues long. The CDR3 region has the DNA TGTGCCAGCAGCTTGGACCTATACGAGCAGTACTTC. It encodes CASSLDLYEQYF.

V usage is TRBV6-5 and J usage is TRBJ1-6; D is uncertain. CDR3 length equals 15 residues. Trimming pared 8 bases from V and 9 bases from J, leaving 20 bases between. Germline assignment: CDR1 MNHEY and CDR2 SVGAGI. DNA of the CDR3: TGTGCCAGCCGGGTGGGGTTCACCCGGGGTTCACCCCTCCACTTT. Amino acids: CASRVGFTRGSPLHF.

The rearrangement links TRBV5-6 to TRBJ2-2, with a weak D call TRBD1 (6 bases). This CDR3 comprises 14 residues. V shed 0 bases and J shed 4 bases, with 7 bases lying between them. CDR1 SGHDT and CDR2 YYEEEE come from the germline V gene. The CDR3 region is CASSLARGTGELFF. The CDR3 DNA sequence: TGTGCCAGCAGCTTGGCCAGGGGCACCGGGGAGCTGTTTTTT.

The chain joins TRBV2 to TRBJ1-1; TRBD1 is a possible D gene (6 bases). The CDR3 totals 14 residues. The germline V gene has CDR1 SNHLY and CDR2 FYNNEI. V was trimmed by 7 bases and J by 0 bases, leaving 12 bases between them. CDR3 bases: TGTGCCAGCATCACGACAGGCATGAACACTGAAGCTTTCTTT. Its translation is CASITTGMNTEAFF.